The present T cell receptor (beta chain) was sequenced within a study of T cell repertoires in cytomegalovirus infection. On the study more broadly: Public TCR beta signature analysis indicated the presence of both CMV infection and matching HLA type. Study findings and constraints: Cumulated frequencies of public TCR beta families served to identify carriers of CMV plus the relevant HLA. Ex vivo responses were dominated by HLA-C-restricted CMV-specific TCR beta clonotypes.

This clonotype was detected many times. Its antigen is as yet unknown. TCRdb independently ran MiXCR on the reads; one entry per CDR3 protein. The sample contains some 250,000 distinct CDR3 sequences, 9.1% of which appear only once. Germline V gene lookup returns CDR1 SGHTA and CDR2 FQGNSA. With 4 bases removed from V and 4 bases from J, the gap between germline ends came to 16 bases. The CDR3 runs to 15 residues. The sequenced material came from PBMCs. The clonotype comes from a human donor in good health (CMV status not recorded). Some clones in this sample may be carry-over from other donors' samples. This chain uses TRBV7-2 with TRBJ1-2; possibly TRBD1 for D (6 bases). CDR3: CASSSAGTSTYGYTF. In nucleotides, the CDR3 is TGTGCCAGCAGCTCCGCCGGGACATCGACCTATGGCTACACCTTC.